One and the same sample provided the 8 T cell receptor beta chains below, sequenced in a study of T cell repertoires in cytomegalovirus infection. TCRdb used MiXCR to reprocess the reads, holding one entry per CDR3 protein. The data show roughly 150,000 distinct CDR3 sequences, roughly a fifth seen once. Antigen specificity for these receptors is unknown. The input for sequencing was CD8+ T cells from cultured PBMCs, taken from culture after CMV antigen stimulation. These receptors all come from a human donor in good health (CMV status not recorded). Some clones in this sample may be carry-over from other donors' samples.

V gene TRBV27 combines with J gene TRBJ2-7; D gene ambiguous. V lost 5 bases and J 4 bases, leaving 12 bases between the germline ends. CDR1 and CDR2 from the germline V gene are MNHEY and SMNVEV (reference sequence). The CDR3 loop spans 13 amino acids. This chain's CDR3 is CASSTPPAYEQYF. CDR3 in DNA: TGTGCCAGCAGTACTCCTCCTGCATACGAGCAGTACTTC.

The sample holds a few counts of this clonotype. The CDR3 protein is CATSLQGNTQGVNQPQHF. The CDR3, as DNA: TGTGCCACCAGCCTCCAGGGGAACACTCAGGGGGTCAATCAGCCCCAGCATTTT. This sequence joins TRBV15 and TRBJ1-5; 7 nucleotides align to TRBD1. This CDR3 has 18 residues. J was trimmed by 3 bases and V by 5 bases; bases with no gene match: 16. Germline CDR1 is LNHNV and CDR2 is YYDKDF (reference sequence).

This clonotype occurred a few times. The chain uses TRBV6-2 or TRBV6-3 and TRBJ2-7; 10 positions agree with TRBD1. CDR1 and CDR2 from the germline V gene are MNHEY and SVGEGT. V was clipped by 0 bases and J by 3 bases; unmatched bases: 2. The CDR3 is 15 amino acids. Here the CDR3 DNA reads TGTGCCAGCAGTTACTCTGGGACAGGGGACTACGAGCAGTACTTC. As protein: CASSYSGTGDYEQYF.

This clonotype was detected only a few times. This sequence joins TRBV7-9 and TRBJ1-2; 9 bases line up with TRBD1. Losses at the gene ends were 5 bases for V and 4 bases for J; bases not matched to a gene: 8. Germline CDR1 reads SEHNR; CDR2 reads FQNEAQ (reference sequence). The CDR3 runs to 15 residues. DNA for the CDR3: TGTGCCAGCAGCCCCACAGGGGGCGATCGCTATGGCTACACCTTC. Protein product: CASSPTGGDRYGYTF.

The rearrangement uses TRBV7-2 and TRBJ2-1; TRBD1 might be the D (5 bases). Germline V gives CDR1 SGHTA, CDR2 FQGNSA. CDR3 length: 15 residues. V lost 5 bases to trimming and J lost 6 bases, with 17 bases between them. Written as DNA, the CDR3 is TGTGCCAGCAGCCCAGGGCCCGGATCCCTCAATGAGCAGTTCTTC. Translation: CASSPGPGSLNEQFF. Together with reference TRBV7-2 and TRBJ2-1, the CDR3 gives the full variable domain: GAGVSQSPSNKVTEKGKDVELRCDPISGHTALYWYRQSLGQGLEFLIYFQGNSAPDKSGLPSDRFSAERTGGSVSTLTIQRTQQEDSAVYLCASSPGPGSLNEQFFGPGTRLTVL.

The J gene is TRBJ2-2, the V gene TRBV7-9; D gene uncertain. Germline CDR1 reads SEHNR; CDR2 reads FQNEAQ (reference sequence). There are 13 residues in the CDR3. The germline V and J ends were trimmed by 1 base and 6 bases, with 6 bases remaining between them. The CDR3 DNA reads as TGTGCCAGCAGCTTAGGGCCCCCCGGGGAGCTGTTTTTT. Translating gives CASSLGPPGELFF.

The gene calls are TRBV7-2 and TRBJ2-7, with 7 bases fitting TRBD1. CDR3 length equals 14 residues. The trim removed 1 base at V and 3 bases at J, leaving 3 bases unmatched. Looked up from germline, CDR1 is SGHTA and CDR2 is FQGNSA. CDR3 nucleotide sequence: TGTGCCAGCAGCTTAGTCCCAGGGGGCTACGAGCAGTACTTC. Translation: CASSLVPGGYEQYF.

The chain is built from TRBV9 and TRBJ1-6; 8 bases agree with TRBD1. V shed 4 bases, J shed 9 bases, and the junction held 6 bases outside the gene matches. CDR1 is SGDLS, CDR2 YYNGEE, per germline. CDR3 length equals 14 residues. The CDR3 sequence: CASSPGQGSSPLHF. Written as DNA, the CDR3 is TGTGCCAGCAGCCCCGGACAGGGCAGTTCACCCCTCCACTTT.